This T cell receptor beta chain was sequenced for a study of blood T cell repertoires in COVID-19. Turning to the study itself: Sites across the United States, Italy and Spain contributed samples from acute and convalescent COVID-19. In each case, the material was cDNA or gDNA derived from T cells, B-cell-depleted T cells, or PBMCs.

Per the authors' pipeline: Amplified reference gene primers provided the basis for estimating nucleated cell counts. Some clones are missing from TCRdb's copy, which holds only in-frame ones; the method was immunoSEQ multiplex PCR. V and J calls and clone size are copied from that table; D and trimming were computed from the DNA. The sample yields under 150,000 clones, more than 75% seen once. The CDR3 totals 13 residues. Looked up from germline, CDR1 is SGHRS and CDR2 is YFSETQ. V trimming: 7 bases; J trimming: 7 bases; junction bases outside the gene matches: 4. The specimen sequenced was peripheral blood. This TCR came from a human donor in a cohort sampled during active COVID-19. The chain recombines TRBV5-1 with TRBJ2-1; 11 bases are a match to TRBD1. CDR3 loop: CASWDRGGNEQFF. The DNA for the CDR3 is TGCGCCAGCTGGGACAGGGGGGGAAATGAGCAGTTCTTC.